The 27 T cell receptor beta chains listed next were all sequenced from one sample in a study of cytomegalovirus exposure and HLA in healthy donors. PCR used 60 Vbeta primers and 13 Jbeta primers. Repertoires were generated with immunoSEQ multiplex PCR, while TCRdb's copy carries only in-frame clones and drops some. Of 150,000 or so clones listed, 80% are singletons. Source material: PBMCs. The receptors come from a woman aged 40-49 years in good health and CMV-seropositive.

The gene calls are TRBV7-3 and TRBJ2-1; 7 nucleotides line up with TRBD2. This CDR3 region has 15 residues. J was trimmed by 5 bases and V by 1 base; bases with no gene match: 5. The germline V gene has CDR1 SGHTA and CDR2 FQGTGA. DNA of the CDR3: TGTGCCAGCAGCTTAATGTCTAGCGGTGACAATGAGCAGTTCTTC. It translates to CASSLMSSGDNEQFF.

This chain joins TRBV2 and TRBJ2-1, with 14 positions matching TRBD2. The V gene end was trimmed by 6 bases and the J gene end by 0 bases; junction bases not matched to a gene: 4. The CDR3 is 17 amino acids. In germline, CDR1 is SNHLY, CDR2 FYNNEI. The CDR3 sequence: CASRGLAGASSYNEQFF. The CDR3 DNA reads as TGTGCCAGCAGGGGACTAGCGGGGGCTAGCTCCTACAATGAGCAGTTCTTC.

The DNA of the CDR3 is TGTGCCACCAGCCGGGGACTAGCGGGAACTATTTCCCCATACGAGCAGTACTTC. Translating gives CATSRGLAGTISPYEQYF. The chain uses TRBV15 and TRBJ2-7, with 13 bases matching TRBD2. This CDR3 has 18 amino acids. The V and J ends lost 5 bases and 4 bases, in that order; junction bases with no gene match: 14. Per germline, CDR1 LNHNV and CDR2 YYDKDF (reference sequence).

The V call is TRBV9, the J call TRBJ2-3; D remains unclear. Germline lookup yields CDR1 SGDLS and CDR2 YYNGEE. This CDR3 is built from 13 residues. The ends were cut back, 2 bases at V and 2 bases at J, with 6 bases in the middle. CDR3 region: CASSVGDTDTQYF. The CDR3 coding sequence is TGTGCCAGCAGCGTTGGAGACACAGATACGCAGTATTTT. The full variable domain, completed using reference TRBV9 and TRBJ2-3, is DSGVTQTPKHLITATGQRVTLRCSPRSGDLSVYWYQQSLDQGLQFLIQYYNGEERAKGNILERFSAQQFPDLHSELNLSSLELGDSALYFCASSVGDTDTQYFGPGTRLTVL.

The CDR3 bases are TGTGCCAGCAGCTTAGATTCCATCACAGATACGCAGTATTTT. It is translated as CASSLDSITDTQYF. This rearrangement joins TRBV11-3 to TRBJ2-3; D call uncertain. Looked up from germline, CDR1 is SGHNT and CDR2 is YENEEA. CDR3 length: 14 residues. V was trimmed by 0 bases and J by 2 bases, leaving 6 bases between them.

The chain links TRBV5-1 to TRBJ1-1, with 11 bases that match TRBD1. The ends lost 0 bases at V and 3 bases at J; junction bases unmatched: 4. Germline CDR1 SGHRS, CDR2 YFSETQ. This CDR3 comprises 16 residues. The chain's CDR3 is CASSLGTGGLDTEAFF. As DNA, the CDR3 is TGCGCCAGCAGCTTGGGGACAGGGGGCTTGGACACTGAAGCTTTCTTT.

The chain employs TRBV5-4 and TRBJ2-2; 10 bases map to TRBD2. The CDR3 is 17 residues long. Germline CDR1 is SGHNT and CDR2 is YYREEE (reference sequence). The V gene end was trimmed by 3 bases and the J gene end by 4 bases; junction bases not matched to a gene: 9. CDR3 sequence reads: CASSSGTSGIATGELFF. DNA for the CDR3: TGTGCCAGCAGCTCGGGAACTAGCGGGATTGCCACCGGGGAGCTGTTTTTT.

The chain joins TRBV20-1 to TRBJ2-1; TRBD2 might be the D (5 bases). The CDR3 is 11 amino acids. Germline V lookup: CDR1 DFQATT, CDR2 SNEGSKA (reference sequence). Trimming took 7 bases from V and 3 from J, leaving 7 bases between them. The CDR3 sequence: CSGSVYNEQFF. CDR3 sequence (DNA): TGCAGTGGTAGCGTCTACAATGAGCAGTTCTTC.

The chain uses TRBV25-1 and TRBJ2-2, with TRBD1 matching 9 bases. The CDR3 runs to 18 residues. The J segment lost 1 base and the V segment lost 1 base, leaving 7 bases of the junction unmatched. Germline assignment: CDR1 MGHDK and CDR2 SYGVNS. DNA for the CDR3: TGTGCCAGCAGTGAATGGGGTCGACAGGGGGGGAACACCGGGGAGCTGTTTTTT. It encodes CASSEWGRQGGNTGELFF.

This sequence joins TRBV5-1 and TRBJ1-1, with a tentative D call TRBD1 (6 bases). V was trimmed by 3 bases and J by 4 bases, leaving 16 bases between them. The CDR3 length is 15 residues. Germline V lookup: CDR1 SGHRS, CDR2 YFSETQ. The CDR3 is CASSSSDRWVTEAFF. In DNA, the CDR3 is TGCGCCAGCAGCTCCTCTGACAGGTGGGTCACTGAAGCTTTCTTT.

V and J are TRBV4-1 and TRBJ2-3; D unresolved. The V end was cut by 4 bases, the J end by 1 base, with 9 bases between. The length of the CDR3 is 14 residues. Germline V gives CDR1 MGHRA, CDR2 YSYEKL. As DNA, the CDR3 is TGCGCCAGCAGCCTCTGGTCAGGCACAGATACGCAGTATTTT. Protein product: CASSLWSGTDTQYF.

V usage is TRBV9 and J usage is TRBJ2-1; 11 bases are a match to TRBD2. The CDR3 length is 15 residues. CDR1 and CDR2 (germline): SGDLS, YYNGEE. The trim removed 4 bases at V and 4 bases at J, leaving 4 bases unmatched. CDR3 loop: CASSPIAGGYNEQFF. The CDR3 region has the DNA TGTGCCAGCAGCCCCATAGCGGGAGGGTACAATGAGCAGTTCTTC.

The chain is built from TRBV5-1 and TRBJ2-1; TRBD2 matches at 13 bases. J lost 8 bases, V lost 1 base, and 9 bases had no gene match. CDR3 length: 17 amino acids. Germline V gene sequence: CDR1 SGHRS, CDR2 YFSETQ. Here the CDR3 DNA reads TGCGCCAGCAGCTTGAAACGACTAGCGGGAGGTTCCTATGAGCAGTTCTTC. It yields the protein CASSLKRLAGGSYEQFF. Based on the CDR3 plus reference TRBV5-1 and TRBJ2-1, the full variable domain is KAGVTQTPRYLIKTRGQQVTLSCSPISGHRSVSWYQQTPGQGLQFLFEYFSETQRNKGNFPGRFSGRQFSNSRSEMNVSTLELGDSALYLCASSLKRLAGGSYEQFFGPGTRLTVL.

The genes are TRBV7-8 and TRBJ2-1, with 10 bases aligning to TRBD2. Trimming cost V 4 bases and J 4 bases; bases outside gene matches: 4. This CDR3 spans 15 amino acids. Germline CDR1 SGHVS, CDR2 FQNEAQ. CDR3 region: CASSWALAGYNEQFF. CDR3 sequence (DNA): TGTGCCAGCAGCTGGGCACTAGCGGGATACAATGAGCAGTTCTTC.

This clone was counted a single time. The chain combines TRBV29-1 with TRBJ2-7; 9 bases map to TRBD1. J lost 0 bases, V lost 1 base, and 4 bases had no gene match. The CDR3 extends over 15 amino acids. Germline V gene data show CDR1 as SQVTM and CDR2 as ANQGSEA. This CDR3 reads CSVEVGTGLSYEQYF. The CDR3 DNA reads as TGCAGCGTTGAAGTAGGGACAGGGCTCTCCTACGAGCAGTACTTC.

The CDR3 loop is CASSESIAGGNNEQFF. Here the CDR3 DNA reads TGCGCCAGCAGTGAGTCGATAGCGGGAGGTAACAATGAGCAGTTCTTC. The J gene is TRBJ2-1, the V gene TRBV10-1; 10 nucleotides align to TRBD2. Germline V gene sequence: CDR1 WNHNN, CDR2 SYGVQD (reference sequence). With 0 bases clipped from V and 5 bases from J, the junction kept 4 bases outside the gene matches. CDR3 size: 16 residues.

The CDR3 sequence is CASKAGRLMNTEAFF. The CDR3 coding sequence is TGTGCCAGTAAAGCAGGGAGGCTCATGAACACTGAAGCTTTCTTT. The chain links TRBV19 to TRBJ1-1, with a weak D call TRBD1 (5 bases). Germline CDR1 is LNHDA and CDR2 is SQIVND (reference sequence). CDR3 length: 15 amino acids. Trimming removed 7 bases from V and 0 bases from J, with 15 bases in between.

This rearrangement joins TRBV25-1 to TRBJ2-5; 12 nucleotides line up with TRBD2. The CDR3 covers 17 residues. The junction had 6 bases not matched to a gene; V was cut back by 4 bases and J by 0 bases. Germline CDR1 MGHDK, CDR2 SYGVNS. The CDR3 is CASSGRLAGVNQETQYF. The CDR3 coding sequence is TGTGCCAGCAGTGGGAGACTAGCGGGAGTAAACCAAGAGACCCAGTACTTC.

The chain is built from TRBV25-1 and TRBJ2-7; 10 bases are shared with TRBD2. CDR3 length: 15 residues. CDR1 and CDR2 (germline): MGHDK, SYGVNS. The junction had 6 bases not matched to a gene; V was cut back by 2 bases and J by 5 bases. The CDR3 nucleotides are TGTGCCAGCAGTGAACCCCTAGCGGGAGTAGACGAGCAGTACTTC. Translating gives CASSEPLAGVDEQYF.

The chain carries TRBV27 and TRBJ2-4, with D unresolved. CDR1 and CDR2 (germline): MNHEY, SMNVEV (reference sequence). V lost 5 bases, J lost 1 base, and 15 bases lay in between. There are 16 residues in the CDR3. The CDR3 DNA sequence: TGTGCCAGCAGTCCCGGCTGGGCCAAGGCCAAAAACATTCAGTACTTC. The encoded protein is CASSPGWAKAKNIQYF.

This clone was counted once. The chain is built from TRBV7-2 and TRBJ2-7; TRBD2 matches at 8 bases. This CDR3 is 14 amino acids long. After removal of 2 bases from V and 2 bases from J, the junction contained 2 bases not matched to a gene. From germline, CDR1 is SGHTA and CDR2 FQGNSA. The CDR3 loop reads CASSLSGSPYEQYF. CDR3 DNA sequence: TGTGCCAGCAGCTTAAGCGGGAGTCCCTACGAGCAGTACTTC.

This rearrangement joins TRBV11-3 to TRBJ2-1, with 9 positions matching TRBD2. The V gene end was trimmed by 2 bases and the J gene end by 3 bases; junction bases not matched to a gene: 5. Germline CDR1 is SGHNT and CDR2 is YENEEA. This CDR3 spans 16 amino acids. In DNA form, the CDR3 reads TGTGCCAGCAGCTTAATTATAGCGGGGGACTACAATGAGCAGTTCTTC. Protein sequence: CASSLIIAGDYNEQFF. The full variable domain, in which reference TRBV11-3 and TRBJ2-1 provide the parts outside the CDR3, is EAGVVQSPRYKIIEKKQPVAFWCNPISGHNTLYWYLQNLGQGPELLIRYENEEAVDDSQLPKDRFSAERLKGVDSTLKIQPAELGDSAVYLCASSLIIAGDYNEQFFGPGTRLTVL.

This chain connects TRBV7-8 to TRBJ2-7; D uncertain. Trimming shortened V by 5 bases and J by 2 bases, and 16 bases separated the two germline ends. CDR3 length: 15 amino acids. Per the germline V gene, CDR1 is SGHVS and CDR2 is FQNEAQ. The CDR3 spells CASSLRQTLTYEQYF. The CDR3 nucleotides are TGTGCCAGCAGCCTTAGACAAACCCTAACCTACGAGCAGTACTTC.

The chain is built from TRBV6-7 and TRBJ1-3; possible D gene TRBD1, 5 bases. TRBV6-7 is reported as an ORF; its role is uncertain. This CDR3 comprises 16 residues. The germline V and J ends were trimmed by 8 bases and 1 base, with 18 bases remaining between them. In DNA form, the CDR3 reads TGTGCCAGCGGACAACACGGACCCTATTCTGGAAACACCATATATTTT. Residues: CASGQHGPYSGNTIYF.

This clone is a singleton in its sample. V gene TRBV5-1 combines with J gene TRBJ2-7; 12 positions agree with TRBD2. Trimming removed 4 bases from V and 6 bases from J; junction bases left unmatched: 5. This CDR3 comprises 14 residues. The germline V gene encodes CDR1 SGHRS and CDR2 YFSETQ. For the CDR3, the DNA is TGCGCCAGCAGCCCCCCGGGACTAGCGGGCGAGCAGTACTTC. Amino acid sequence: CASSPPGLAGEQYF.

The chain is built from TRBV13 and TRBJ2-1, with 8 bases identical to TRBD1. The CDR3 has 13 amino acids. V shed 6 bases, J shed 7 bases, and the junction held 5 bases outside the gene matches. The germline CDR1 and CDR2 sequences are PRHDT and FYEKMQ (reference sequence). This CDR3 reads CASRSDRGNEQFF. CDR3 bases: TGTGCCAGCAGGAGTGACAGGGGTAATGAGCAGTTCTTC.

The table lists this clone with a few counts. The chain combines TRBV28 with TRBJ1-2, with 9 bases that match TRBD1. The CDR3 has 14 residues. V trimming: 6 bases; J trimming: 4 bases; junction bases outside the gene matches: 6. Germline CDR1 and CDR2: MDHEN and SYDVKM. CDR3 nucleotide sequence: TGTGCCAGCAGCCCCGGGACAGGGCTCTATGGCTACACCTTC. As protein: CASSPGTGLYGYTF.